One sample yielded the 30 T cell receptor beta chains listed below, sequenced in a study of CD8+ T cells in alopecia areata. As the sequencing template, cDNA was produced by extracting RNA and reverse transcribing it. This table comes from immunoSEQ multiplex PCR, and its TCRdb copy is limited to in-frame clones, with some not included. The data hold about 180,000 clones, with around 51% observed a single time. Treatment noted: oral pan-JAK inhibitor, 5-10 mg twice daily. Sequences were derived from CD8+ T cells sorted from blood, sampled between weeks 51 and 54, from a patient treated with tofacitinib. The source is a human donor with alopecia areata.

The V and J genes are TRBV9 and TRBJ1-5; 10 bases line up with TRBD1. The ends lost 0 bases at V and 15 bases at J; junction bases unmatched: 9. Germline lookup yields CDR1 SGDLS and CDR2 YYNGEE. The CDR3 runs to 14 residues. CDR3: CASSVDGTGAFLHF. The CDR3 bases are TGTGCCAGCAGCGTAGATGGGACAGGGGCCTTCCTGCATTTT.

The V gene is TRBV4-3, the J gene TRBJ1-6; a weak D match, TRBD1 (6 bases). CDR1 and CDR2 (germline): LGHNA, YSLEER. Trimming pared 3 bases from V and 13 bases from J, leaving 16 bases between. This CDR3 region has 14 residues. In nucleotides, the CDR3 is TGCGCCAGCAGCCAGGCGGGACACCTCTGGCCCCTCCACTTT. Residues: CASSQAGHLWPLHF.

The gene calls are TRBV2 and TRBJ1-2; perhaps TRBD1 as D (5 bases). Germline-derived CDR1 and CDR2 are SNHLY and FYNNEI. The CDR3 is 14 amino acids. Trimming shortened V by 6 bases and J by 4 bases, and 15 bases separated the two germline ends. As DNA, the CDR3 is TGTGCCAGCAGCGACGGGACCACTGGCTATGGCTACACCTTC. This sequence encodes CASSDGTTGYGYTF.

This rearrangement joins TRBV27 to TRBJ1-2; D might be TRBD1 (5 bases). Germline assignment: CDR1 MNHEY and CDR2 SMNVEV (reference sequence). V lost 7 bases and J 8 bases, leaving 23 bases between the germline ends. CDR3 length: 15 amino acids. The CDR3 region has the DNA TGTGCCAGCAACCCCACAGCCAGGGCTTGGGGGGGCTACACCTTC. It encodes CASNPTARAWGGYTF.

In its sample, this clone was seen a few times. The chain recombines TRBV5-8 with TRBJ2-2; D ambiguous. This CDR3 is 9 amino acids long. Per germline, CDR1 SGHTS and CDR2 YDEGEE. Deletions cut 4 bases from V and 14 bases from J, with 6 bases between. The CDR3 loop is CASSLSLFF. The CDR3 bases are TGTGCCAGCAGCCTTAGCCTGTTTTTT.

This clone was seen only a few times. CDR3 nucleotide sequence: TGTGCCAGCAGCCAAATGGGACAGGGGAACTATGGCTACACCTTC. It codes for CASSQMGQGNYGYTF. The rearrangement joins TRBV14 to TRBJ1-2, with 10 bases lining up with TRBD1. CDR3 length equals 15 residues. V lost 2 bases, J lost 2 bases, and 2 bases stayed unmatched. Per germline, CDR1 SGHDN and CDR2 FVKESK.

This clone was recorded once. J is TRBJ1-2 and V is TRBV7-6; TRBD1 aligns across 7 bases. The CDR3 spans 13 residues. From germline, CDR1 is SGHVS and CDR2 FNYEAQ. The V gene end was trimmed by 3 bases and the J gene end by 2 bases; junction bases not matched to a gene: 0. The CDR3 DNA reads TGTGCCAGCAGCTTGGGACAGAACTATGGCTACACCTTC. It translates to CASSLGQNYGYTF.

This clone was counted a few times. The rearrangement joins TRBV29-1 to TRBJ2-2; D remains unclear. The V end lost 1 base, the J end lost 3 bases, and 3 bases lay between the germline ends. Per germline, CDR1 SQVTM and CDR2 ANQGSEA. The CDR3 spans 12 residues. The CDR3 spells CSVEVDTGELFF. CDR3 DNA: TGCAGCGTTGAAGTTGACACCGGGGAGCTGTTTTTT.

This clone was observed a handful of times. J is TRBJ2-5 and V is TRBV10-3, with D possibly being TRBD2 (5 bases). Trimming left V 3 bases short and J 0 bases short, with 8 bases between. CDR3 size: 14 residues. From germline, CDR1 is ENHRY and CDR2 SYGVKD. The chain's CDR3 is CAISDSEDQETQYF. CDR3 sequence (DNA): TGTGCCATCAGTGATTCGGAGGACCAAGAGACCCAGTACTTC.

This chain uses TRBV30 with TRBJ1-2; possible D gene TRBD1, 5 bases. Trimming left V 1 base short and J 0 bases short, with 9 bases between. The germline CDR1 and CDR2 sequences are GTSNPN and SVGIG (reference sequence). This CDR3 comprises 14 residues. The CDR3 loop reads CAWSDTGANYGYTF. The CDR3 region has the DNA TGTGCCTGGAGTGATACAGGAGCTAACTATGGCTACACCTTC.

The chain combines TRBV7-9 with TRBJ1-1, with 8 bases lining up with TRBD1. CDR1 is SEHNR and CDR2 is FQNEAQ in the germline V gene (reference sequence). CDR3 length equals 15 residues. V shed 4 bases and J 4 bases; nucleotides not matched to a gene: 8. DNA for the CDR3: TGTGCCAGCAGCTGGACGACAGGGGAGGGCACTGAAGCTTTCTTT. The encoded protein is CASSWTTGEGTEAFF.

V usage is TRBV23-1 and J usage is TRBJ1-4; tentatively, D is TRBD1 (5 bases). Being an ORF, TRBV23-1 has a function that is uncertain. The V end was cut by 2 bases, the J end by 8 bases, with 21 bases between. This CDR3 region has 17 residues. CDR3 nucleotides: TGCGCCAGCAGTCAAACCCTGACAGAGCCTATGGGGGAAAAACTGTTTTTT. Its protein is CASSQTLTEPMGEKLFF.

The gene calls are TRBV5-1 and TRBJ2-1; 10 positions match TRBD1. V shed 1 base and J 5 bases; nucleotides not matched to a gene: 6. Germline CDR1 and CDR2: SGHRS and YFSETQ. This CDR3 region has 16 residues. As DNA, the CDR3 is TGCGCCAGCAGCTTGCCCGGGACAGGGGTTCACAATGAGCAGTTCTTC. Translating it yields CASSLPGTGVHNEQFF.

The gene calls are TRBV5-4 and TRBJ2-1, with 11 bases fitting TRBD2. Germline-derived CDR1 and CDR2 are SGHNT and YYREEE (reference sequence). J was trimmed by 6 bases and V by 5 bases; bases with no gene match: 7. The CDR3 extends over 15 amino acids. This chain's CDR3 is CASRFTSGGTNEQFF. In DNA, the CDR3 is TGTGCCAGCAGATTCACTAGCGGGGGCACCAATGAGCAGTTCTTC.

This clone came up a few times. The V gene is TRBV11-2, the J gene TRBJ2-3, with D possibly being TRBD1 (6 bases). Trimming stripped 1 base from V and 5 bases from J, with 10 bases between. Germline loops: CDR1 SGHAT, CDR2 FQNNGV. The CDR3 is made up of 14 amino acids. In nucleotides, the CDR3 is TGTGCCAGCAGCTTAGTTCAGGGGCAAGATACGCAGTATTTT. It is translated as CASSLVQGQDTQYF.

The chain has TRBV7-2 and TRBJ1-5; possibly TRBD1 for D (5 bases). Trimming removed 5 bases at V and 7 bases at J, with 12 bases between. CDR3 size: 13 residues. Germline CDR1 SGHTA, CDR2 FQGNSA. As DNA, the CDR3 is TGTGCCAGCAGCCCAGGACAAGCACAGCCCCAGCATTTT. Protein product: CASSPGQAQPQHF.

The count of this clone is one. The CDR3 spells CASGQTGGGYTF. The CDR3 region has the DNA TGTGCCAGCGGGCAGACAGGGGGAGGCTACACCTTC. The chain recombines TRBV11-2 with TRBJ1-2, with TRBD1 identical over 9 bases. The V gene's germline CDR1 is SGHAT and CDR2 FQNNGV. Germline trimming cut 8 bases from V and 8 bases from J; bases unmatched to any gene: 6. The length of the CDR3 is 12 residues.

V is TRBV4-1 and J is TRBJ1-5, with 7 bases matching TRBD1. CDR1 is MGHRA, CDR2 YSYEKL, per germline. The CDR3 is 15 residues long. V was pared by 1 base and J by 3 bases, with 3 bases of the junction left unmatched. CDR3 protein: CASSQGGQDNQPQHF. The CDR3 DNA sequence: TGCGCCAGCAGCCAAGGTGGACAGGACAATCAGCCCCAGCATTTT.

The V and J genes are TRBV5-4 and TRBJ2-7; TRBD1 matches at 7 bases. The CDR3 contains 14 residues. The junction had 4 bases not matched to a gene; V was cut back by 4 bases and J by 0 bases. CDR1 and CDR2 (germline): SGHNT, YYREEE (reference sequence). The CDR3 bases are TGTGCCAGCAGCCCGGACAGGATCTCCTACGAGCAGTACTTC. Translated: CASSPDRISYEQYF.

The chain recombines TRBV29-1 with TRBJ1-5, with 10 bases fitting TRBD1. The V gene end was trimmed by 6 bases and the J gene end by 4 bases; junction bases not matched to a gene: 6. This CDR3 is built from 14 residues. Germline V gene data show CDR1 as SQVTM and CDR2 as ANQGSEA. The DNA for the CDR3 is TGCAGCGTGTCCGGGACAGGGGCGAATCAGCCCCAGCATTTT. It specifies CSVSGTGANQPQHF.

This rearrangement joins TRBV5-4 to TRBJ1-1; 7 bases align to TRBD1. After removal of 6 bases from V and 0 bases from J, the junction contained 8 bases not matched to a gene. There are 15 residues in the CDR3. Germline V lookup: CDR1 SGHNT, CDR2 YYREEE (reference sequence). The CDR3 reads CASTRTGSMNTEAFF. The DNA for the CDR3 is TGTGCCAGCACTCGGACAGGTTCGATGAACACTGAAGCTTTCTTT.

V is TRBV29-1 and J is TRBJ2-7; the match to TRBD2 covers 9 bases. CDR3 length: 13 residues. Germline CDR1 is SQVTM and CDR2 is ANQGSEA. V gave up 4 bases and J gave up 5 bases; unmatched junction bases: 6. The CDR3 sequence is CSVAGTSIHEQYF. The CDR3 DNA is TGCAGCGTTGCCGGGACTAGCATCCACGAGCAGTACTTC.

CDR3: CAWSAGFGGTEAFF. The CDR3 coding sequence is TGTGCCTGGAGTGCGGGGTTTGGGGGCACTGAAGCTTTCTTT. The chain combines TRBV30 with TRBJ1-1; a possible D gene is TRBD1 (5 bases). Germline values: CDR1 GTSNPN, CDR2 SVGIG (reference sequence). This CDR3 is built from 14 residues. V gave up 1 base and J gave up 4 bases, with 13 bases separating them. Based on the CDR3 plus reference TRBV30 and TRBJ1-1, the full variable domain is SQTIHQWPATLVQPVGSPLSLECTVEGTSNPNLYWYRQAAGRGLQLLFYSVGIGQISSEVPQNLSASRPQDRQFILSSKKLLLSDSGFYLCAWSAGFGGTEAFFGQGTRLTVV.

This CDR3 reads CAVRTGMAGANVLTF. CDR3 nucleotide sequence: TGTGCCGTCCGGACAGGGATGGCTGGGGCCAACGTCCTGACTTTC. This rearrangement joins TRBV10-3 to TRBJ2-6; 8 nucleotides align to TRBD1. CDR1 is ENHRY and CDR2 is SYGVKD in the germline V gene. V trimming: 11 bases; J trimming: 2 bases; junction bases outside the gene matches: 8. The CDR3 sequence is 15 residues long.

The genes are TRBV4-2 and TRBJ2-5, with 8 nucleotides matching TRBD2. Germline CDR1 reads LGHNA; CDR2 reads YNFKEQ. J lost 4 bases, V lost 0 bases, and 7 bases had no gene match. The CDR3 covers 16 residues. The chain's CDR3 is CASSQEAAGVRETQYF. CDR3 coding DNA: TGTGCCAGCAGCCAAGAGGCAGCGGGGGTTAGAGAGACCCAGTACTTC.

The chain couples TRBV14 to TRBJ1-6, with 7 bases identical to TRBD1. Germline CDR1 is SGHDN and CDR2 is FVKESK. The CDR3 is 16 residues long. The J segment lost 9 bases and the V segment lost 4 bases, leaving 12 bases of the junction unmatched. The CDR3 reads CASSPGQVWEGSPLHF. In DNA form, the CDR3 reads TGTGCCAGCAGCCCTGGACAGGTTTGGGAGGGTTCACCCCTCCACTTT.

V gene TRBV23-1 combines with J gene TRBJ2-7; D might be TRBD2 (5 bases). TRBV23-1 is recorded as an ORF, its role being uncertain. The V end was cut by 8 bases, the J end by 2 bases, with 16 bases between. CDR3 size: 14 residues. The CDR3 DNA reads TGCGCCAGCCGCGAATATAGCGTAACCTACGAGCAGTACTTC. Protein: CASREYSVTYEQYF.

V is TRBV2 and J is TRBJ2-3, with a tentative D call TRBD1 (5 bases). The V gene's germline CDR1 is SNHLY and CDR2 FYNNEI. The CDR3 is 12 amino acids. Trimming left V 6 bases short and J 5 bases short, with 9 bases between. The CDR3 DNA reads TGTGCCAGCAGCGATAGGGGAGATACGCAGTATTTT. This codes for CASSDRGDTQYF.

This clone was seen a few times. The rearrangement links TRBV30 to TRBJ1-5; D is unresolved. This CDR3 region has 14 residues. V was pared by 0 bases and J by 9 bases, with 15 bases between. Germline loops: CDR1 GTSNPN, CDR2 SVGIG (reference sequence). CDR3 in amino acids: CAWSVSQAIGPQHF. DNA for the CDR3: TGTGCCTGGAGTGTAAGTCAGGCGATAGGGCCCCAGCATTTT. Full variable domain (remainder filled in from reference TRBV30 and TRBJ1-5): SQTIHQWPATLVQPVGSPLSLECTVEGTSNPNLYWYRQAAGRGLQLLFYSVGIGQISSEVPQNLSASRPQDRQFILSSKKLLLSDSGFYLCAWSVSQAIGPQHFGDGTRLSIL.

In its sample, this clone was seen once. J is TRBJ1-4 and V is TRBV30; D remains unclear. The CDR3 contains 13 residues. Trimming left V 3 bases short and J 5 bases short, with 10 bases between. Germline V gene lookup returns CDR1 GTSNPN and CDR2 SVGIG (reference sequence). The CDR3 spells CAWSLGKNEKLFF. The CDR3 DNA follows: TGTGCCTGGAGCCTGGGAAAGAATGAAAAACTGTTTTTT.